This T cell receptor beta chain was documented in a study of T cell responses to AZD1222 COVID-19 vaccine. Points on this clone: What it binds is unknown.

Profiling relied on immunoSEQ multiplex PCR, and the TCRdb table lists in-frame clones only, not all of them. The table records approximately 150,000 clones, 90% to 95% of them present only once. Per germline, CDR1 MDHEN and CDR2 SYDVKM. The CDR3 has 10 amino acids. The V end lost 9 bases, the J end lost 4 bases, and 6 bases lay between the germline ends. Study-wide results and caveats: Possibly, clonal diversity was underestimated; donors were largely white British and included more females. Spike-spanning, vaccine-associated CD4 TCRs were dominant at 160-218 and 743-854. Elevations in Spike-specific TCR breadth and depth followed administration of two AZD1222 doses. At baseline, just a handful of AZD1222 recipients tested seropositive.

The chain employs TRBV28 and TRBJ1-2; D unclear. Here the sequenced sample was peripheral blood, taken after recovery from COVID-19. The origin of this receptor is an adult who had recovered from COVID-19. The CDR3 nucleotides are TGTGCCAGTTGGGGCTATGGCTACACCTTC. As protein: CASWGYGYTF.